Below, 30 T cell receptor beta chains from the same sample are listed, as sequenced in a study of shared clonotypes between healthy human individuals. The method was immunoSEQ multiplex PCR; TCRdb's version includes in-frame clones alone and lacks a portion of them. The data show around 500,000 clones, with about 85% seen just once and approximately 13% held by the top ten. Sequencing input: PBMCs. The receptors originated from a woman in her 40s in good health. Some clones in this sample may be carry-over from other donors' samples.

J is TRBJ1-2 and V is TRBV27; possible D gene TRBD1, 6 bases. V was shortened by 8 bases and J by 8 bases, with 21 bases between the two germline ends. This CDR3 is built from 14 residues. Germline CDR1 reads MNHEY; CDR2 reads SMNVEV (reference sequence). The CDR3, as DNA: TGTGCCAGCGGACCCTTACAGGGAAGGCAGGGCTACACCTTC. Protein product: CASGPLQGRQGYTF.

The DNA of the CDR3 is TGTGCCAGTAGTCCCTGGTACAATGAGCAGTTCTTC. Its translation: CASSPWYNEQFF. The rearrangement links TRBV19 to TRBJ2-1; D is uncertain. Germline values: CDR1 LNHDA, CDR2 SQIVND (reference sequence). V was trimmed by 5 bases and J by 4 bases, leaving 6 bases between them. The CDR3 covers 12 residues.

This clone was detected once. CDR3: CAGAATGGPYEQYF. CDR3 nucleotides: TGTGCCGGAGCCGCTACAGGGGGACCCTACGAGCAGTACTTC. The rearrangement links TRBV7-2 to TRBJ2-7; 8 nucleotides agree with TRBD1. This CDR3 contains 14 residues. Germline V gene data show CDR1 as SGHTA and CDR2 as FQGNSA. V shed 11 bases, J shed 2 bases, and the junction held 11 bases outside the gene matches.

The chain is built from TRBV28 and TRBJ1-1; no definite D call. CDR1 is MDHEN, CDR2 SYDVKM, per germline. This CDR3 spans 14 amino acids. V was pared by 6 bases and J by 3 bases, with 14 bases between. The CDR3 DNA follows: TGTGCCAGCAGCCCCACATGGGGTCACACTGAAGCTTTCTTT. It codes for CASSPTWGHTEAFF.

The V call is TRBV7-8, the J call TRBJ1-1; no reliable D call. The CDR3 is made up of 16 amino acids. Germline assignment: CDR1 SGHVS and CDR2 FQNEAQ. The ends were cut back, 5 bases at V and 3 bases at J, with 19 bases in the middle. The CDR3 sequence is CASSPLEDPLDTEAFF. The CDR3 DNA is TGTGCCAGCAGCCCCTTAGAGGACCCGCTGGACACTGAAGCTTTCTTT.

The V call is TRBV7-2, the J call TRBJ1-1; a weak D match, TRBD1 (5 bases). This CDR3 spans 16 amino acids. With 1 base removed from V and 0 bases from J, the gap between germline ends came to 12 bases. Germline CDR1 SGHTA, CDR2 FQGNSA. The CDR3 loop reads CASSLGREGMNTEAFF. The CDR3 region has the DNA TGTGCCAGCAGCTTAGGCAGGGAAGGCATGAACACTGAAGCTTTCTTT.

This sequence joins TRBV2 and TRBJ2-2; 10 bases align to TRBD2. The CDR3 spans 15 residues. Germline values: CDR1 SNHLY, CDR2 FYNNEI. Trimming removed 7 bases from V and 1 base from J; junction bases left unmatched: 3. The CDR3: CASNIAGGNTGELFF. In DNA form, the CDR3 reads TGTGCCAGCAATATAGCGGGAGGGAACACCGGGGAGCTGTTTTTT.

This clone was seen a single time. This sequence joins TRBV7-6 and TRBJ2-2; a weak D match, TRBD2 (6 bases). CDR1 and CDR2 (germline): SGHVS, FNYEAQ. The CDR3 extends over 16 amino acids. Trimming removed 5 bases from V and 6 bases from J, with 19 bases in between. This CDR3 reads CASSQGGYYVPGELFF. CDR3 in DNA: TGTGCCAGCAGCCAGGGAGGTTATTATGTACCCGGGGAGCTGTTTTTT.

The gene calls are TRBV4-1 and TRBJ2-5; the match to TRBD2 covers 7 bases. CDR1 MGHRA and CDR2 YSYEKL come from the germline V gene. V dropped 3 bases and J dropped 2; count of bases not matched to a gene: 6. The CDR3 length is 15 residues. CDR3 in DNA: TGCGCCAGCAGCCACCACGGGACTAATCAAGAGACCCAGTACTTC. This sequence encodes CASSHHGTNQETQYF.

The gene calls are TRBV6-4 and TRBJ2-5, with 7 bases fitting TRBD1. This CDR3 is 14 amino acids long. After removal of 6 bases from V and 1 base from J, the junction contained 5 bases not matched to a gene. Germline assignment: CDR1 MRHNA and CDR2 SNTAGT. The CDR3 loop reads CASSPTGTQETQYF. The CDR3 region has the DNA TGTGCCAGCAGCCCGACAGGGACCCAAGAGACCCAGTACTTC.

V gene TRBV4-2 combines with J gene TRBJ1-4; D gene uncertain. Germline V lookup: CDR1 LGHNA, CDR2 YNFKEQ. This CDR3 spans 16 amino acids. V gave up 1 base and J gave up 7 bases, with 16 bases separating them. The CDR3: CASSQGRGGGGEKLFF. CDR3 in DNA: TGTGCCAGCAGCCAAGGCCGGGGTGGAGGTGGTGAAAAACTGTTTTTT.

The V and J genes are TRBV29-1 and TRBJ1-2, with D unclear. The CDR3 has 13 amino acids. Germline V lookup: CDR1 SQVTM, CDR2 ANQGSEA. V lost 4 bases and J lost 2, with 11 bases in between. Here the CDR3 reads CSVVGEGNYGYTF. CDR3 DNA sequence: TGCAGCGTTGTCGGTGAGGGAAACTATGGCTACACCTTC.

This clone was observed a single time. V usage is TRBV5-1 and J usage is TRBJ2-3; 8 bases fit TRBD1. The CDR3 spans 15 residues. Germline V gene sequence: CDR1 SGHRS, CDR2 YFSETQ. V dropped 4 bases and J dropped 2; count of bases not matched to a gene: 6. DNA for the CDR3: TGCGCCAGCAGCGGCGACAGGGGCCACACAGATACGCAGTATTTT. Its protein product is CASSGDRGHTDTQYF. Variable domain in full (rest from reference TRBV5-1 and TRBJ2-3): KAGVTQTPRYLIKTRGQQVTLSCSPISGHRSVSWYQQTPGQGLQFLFEYFSETQRNKGNFPGRFSGRQFSNSRSEMNVSTLELGDSALYLCASSGDRGHTDTQYFGPGTRLTVL.

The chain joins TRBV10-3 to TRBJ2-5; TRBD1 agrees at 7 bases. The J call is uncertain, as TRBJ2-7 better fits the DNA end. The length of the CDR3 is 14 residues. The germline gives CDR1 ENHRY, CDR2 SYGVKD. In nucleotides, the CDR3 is TGTGCCAGCACCCGGGACAGCGTCACCTACGAGCAGTACTTC. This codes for CASTRDSVTYEQYF.

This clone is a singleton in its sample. CDR3 bases: TGTGCCAGCAGCCCGGGACCCACTAACTATGGCTACACCTTC. Encoded protein: CASSPGPTNYGYTF. V gene TRBV5-5 combines with J gene TRBJ1-2; a possible D gene is TRBD1 (5 bases). The V end lost 4 bases, the J end lost 0 bases, and 10 bases lay between the germline ends. CDR1 is SGHKS and CDR2 is YYEKEE in the germline V gene (reference sequence). This CDR3 has 14 residues. Based on the CDR3 plus reference TRBV5-5 and TRBJ1-2, the full variable domain is DAGVTQSPTHLIKTRGQQVTLRCSPISGHKSVSWYQQVLGQGPQFIFQYYEKEERGRGNFPDRFSARQFPNYSSELNVNALLLGDSALYLCASSPGPTNYGYTFGSGTRLTVV.

The CDR3: CASSLAGVGETQYF. The CDR3 DNA reads TGTGCCAGCAGCTTAGCGGGAGTAGGAGAGACCCAGTACTTC. The chain uses TRBV7-3 and TRBJ2-5; 7 positions match TRBD2. The V gene's germline CDR1 is SGHTA and CDR2 FQGTGA. CDR3 length: 14 amino acids. Germline trimming cut 2 bases from V and 4 bases from J; bases unmatched to any gene: 4.

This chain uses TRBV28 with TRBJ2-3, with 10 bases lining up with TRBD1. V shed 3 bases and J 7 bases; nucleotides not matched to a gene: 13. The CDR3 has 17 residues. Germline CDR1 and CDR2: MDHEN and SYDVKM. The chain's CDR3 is CASSFGGATGGSNTQYF. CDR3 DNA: TGTGCCAGCAGTTTTGGGGGGGCGACAGGGGGCTCAAATACGCAGTATTTT.

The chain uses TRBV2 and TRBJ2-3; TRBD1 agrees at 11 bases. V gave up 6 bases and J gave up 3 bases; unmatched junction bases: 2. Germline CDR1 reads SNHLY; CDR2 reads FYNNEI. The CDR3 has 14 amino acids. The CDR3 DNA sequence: TGTGCCAGCAGGCGGGACAGGGGGACAGATACGCAGTATTTT. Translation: CASRRDRGTDTQYF.

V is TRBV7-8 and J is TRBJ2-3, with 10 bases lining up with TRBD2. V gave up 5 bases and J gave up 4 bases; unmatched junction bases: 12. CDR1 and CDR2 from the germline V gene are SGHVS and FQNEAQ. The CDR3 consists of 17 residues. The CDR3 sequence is CASSALASGRGADTQYF. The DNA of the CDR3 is TGTGCCAGCAGCGCCCTGGCTAGCGGGAGAGGGGCAGATACGCAGTATTTT.

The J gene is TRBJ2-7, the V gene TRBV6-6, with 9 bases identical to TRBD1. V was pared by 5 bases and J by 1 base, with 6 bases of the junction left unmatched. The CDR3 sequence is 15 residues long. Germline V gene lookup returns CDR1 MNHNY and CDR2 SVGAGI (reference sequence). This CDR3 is CASSATGGTSYEQYF. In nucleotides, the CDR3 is TGTGCCAGCAGTGCGACAGGGGGGACTTCCTACGAGCAGTACTTC.

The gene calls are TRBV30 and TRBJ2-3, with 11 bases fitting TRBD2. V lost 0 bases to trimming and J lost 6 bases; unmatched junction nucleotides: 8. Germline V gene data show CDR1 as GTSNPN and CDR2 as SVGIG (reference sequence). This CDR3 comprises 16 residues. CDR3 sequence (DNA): TGTGCCTGGAGTGTAGGGCTAGCGGGAGGAAGCGATACGCAGTATTTT. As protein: CAWSVGLAGGSDTQYF.

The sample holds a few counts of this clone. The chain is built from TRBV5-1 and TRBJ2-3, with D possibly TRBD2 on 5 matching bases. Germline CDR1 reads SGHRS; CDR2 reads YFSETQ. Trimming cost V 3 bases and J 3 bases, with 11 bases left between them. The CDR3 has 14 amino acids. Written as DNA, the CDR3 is TGCGCCAGCAGCTGGGGTAGCGAGACAGATACGCAGTATTTT. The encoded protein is CASSWGSETDTQYF.

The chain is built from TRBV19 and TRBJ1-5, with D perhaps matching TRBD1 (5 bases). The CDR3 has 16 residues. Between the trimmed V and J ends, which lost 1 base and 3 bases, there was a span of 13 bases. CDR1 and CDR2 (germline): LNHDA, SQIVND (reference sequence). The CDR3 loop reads CASSIAVGTTNQPQHF. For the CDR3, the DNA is TGTGCCAGTAGTATAGCTGTCGGGACCACCAATCAGCCCCAGCATTTT.

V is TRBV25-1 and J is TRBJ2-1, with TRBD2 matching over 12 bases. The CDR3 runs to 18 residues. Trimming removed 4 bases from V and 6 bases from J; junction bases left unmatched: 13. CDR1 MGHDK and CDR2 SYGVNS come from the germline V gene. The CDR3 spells CASSALRLAGEGVNEQFF. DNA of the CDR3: TGTGCCAGCAGTGCCCTAAGACTAGCGGGAGAGGGGGTCAATGAGCAGTTCTTC.

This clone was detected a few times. The CDR3 here is CASSLGDRDPTEAFF. CDR3 sequence (DNA): TGCGCCAGCAGCTTGGGGGACAGGGATCCCACTGAAGCTTTCTTT. The J gene is TRBJ1-1, the V gene TRBV5-1, with 9 bases matching TRBD1. The CDR3 has 15 residues. Looked up from germline, CDR1 is SGHRS and CDR2 is YFSETQ. Trimming at V came to 0 bases and at J to 4 bases, leaving 4 bases not matched to a gene.

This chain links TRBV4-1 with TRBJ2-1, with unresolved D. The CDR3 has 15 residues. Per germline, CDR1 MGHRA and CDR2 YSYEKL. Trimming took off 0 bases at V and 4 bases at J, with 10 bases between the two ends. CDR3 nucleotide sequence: TGCGCCAGCAGCCAAGATTTTCCGGGTTACAATGAGCAGTTCTTC. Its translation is CASSQDFPGYNEQFF.

CDR3 bases: TGTGCCATCAGTGAGTCTGGGACAGTCAATCAGCCCCAGCATTTT. This codes for CAISESGTVNQPQHF. The rearrangement joins TRBV10-3 to TRBJ1-5, with 7 bases matching TRBD1. V was pared by 0 bases and J by 3 bases, with 2 bases of the junction left unmatched. CDR1 ENHRY and CDR2 SYGVKD come from the germline V gene. There are 15 residues in the CDR3.

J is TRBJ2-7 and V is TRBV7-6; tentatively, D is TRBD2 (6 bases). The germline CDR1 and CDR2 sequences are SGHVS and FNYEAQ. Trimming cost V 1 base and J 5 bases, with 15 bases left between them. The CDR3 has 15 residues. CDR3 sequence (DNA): TGTGCCAGCAGCTTAGGGGTGGGGGGAGAGGACGAGCAGTACTTC. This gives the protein CASSLGVGGEDEQYF.

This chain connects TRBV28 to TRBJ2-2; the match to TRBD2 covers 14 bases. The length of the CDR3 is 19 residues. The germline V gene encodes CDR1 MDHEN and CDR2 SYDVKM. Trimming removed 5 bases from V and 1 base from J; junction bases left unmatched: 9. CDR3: CASSPPRGLAGGNTGELFF. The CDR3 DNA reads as TGTGCCAGCAGTCCCCCCCGAGGACTAGCGGGAGGGAACACCGGGGAGCTGTTTTTT.

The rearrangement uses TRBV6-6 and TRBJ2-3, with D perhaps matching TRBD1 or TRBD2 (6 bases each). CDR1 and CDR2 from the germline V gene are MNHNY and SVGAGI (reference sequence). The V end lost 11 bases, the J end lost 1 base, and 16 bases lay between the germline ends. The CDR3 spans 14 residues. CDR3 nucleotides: TGTGCCGCCGGGGGCCAACTGGGCACAGATACGCAGTATTTT. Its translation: CAAGGQLGTDTQYF.